Below are 17 T cell receptor beta chains sequenced from a single sample in a study of chemoradiotherapy in HPV16-positive cancers. Clones were sequenced by immunoSEQ multiplex PCR, and TCRdb holds only the in-frame ones, with some missing. The sample consists of 25,000 to 30,000 clones, about 93% of them appearing once. The source material was blood, sampled from a patient who underwent chemoradiotherapy. These receptors were taken from a human donor with HPV-associated anogenital cancer.

The rearrangement links TRBV4-1 to TRBJ1-2, with 8 bases that match TRBD1. The germline V gene encodes CDR1 MGHRA and CDR2 YSYEKL. Germline trimming cut 4 bases from V and 2 bases from J; bases unmatched to any gene: 3. This CDR3 spans 14 amino acids. The CDR3 is CASSLRQGNYGYTF. The CDR3 DNA reads TGCGCCAGCAGCCTCAGACAGGGGAACTATGGCTACACCTTC.

The chain recombines TRBV6-5 with TRBJ2-7; TRBD1 is a possible D gene (5 bases). The CDR3 totals 15 residues. Looked up from germline, CDR1 is MNHEY and CDR2 is SVGAGI. V was pared by 0 bases and J by 5 bases, with 14 bases between. In DNA, the CDR3 is TGTGCCAGCAGTTACTCTGATGGTGGGGCGAACGAGCAGTACTTC. It codes for CASSYSDGGANEQYF.

The V and J genes are TRBV28 and TRBJ2-1; D may be TRBD2 (7 bases). V was clipped by 5 bases and J by 5 bases, with 16 bases between them. CDR3 size: 15 residues. CDR1 MDHEN and CDR2 SYDVKM come from the germline V gene. The CDR3 protein is CASSPGGRNNNEQFF. The CDR3 nucleotides read TGTGCCAGCAGTCCGGGGGGCCGGAATAACAATGAGCAGTTCTTC.

This chain uses TRBV4-3 with TRBJ1-4; no clear D. The V end was cut by 4 bases, the J end by 8 bases, with 14 bases between. Looked up from germline, CDR1 is LGHNA and CDR2 is YSLEER. CDR3 length: 14 residues. CDR3 sequence reads: CASSLRMEWEKLFF. The CDR3 DNA is TGCGCCAGCAGCCTCCGGATGGAGTGGGAAAAACTGTTTTTT.

The chain is built from TRBV15 and TRBJ2-7; 8 bases agree with TRBD2. The CDR3 loop spans 17 amino acids. The junction had 11 bases not matched to a gene; V was cut back by 3 bases and J by 1 base. The germline V gene has CDR1 LNHNV and CDR2 YYDKDF (reference sequence). The CDR3 spells CATSRDVAGPQSYEQYF. The CDR3 nucleotides are TGTGCCACCAGCAGGGATGTAGCGGGGCCACAATCCTACGAGCAGTACTTC. The whole variable domain, filled in from reference TRBV15 and TRBJ2-7, reads DAMVIQNPRYQVTQFGKPVTLSCSQTLNHNVMYWYQQKSSQAPKLLFHYYDKDFNNEADTPDNFQSRRPNTSFCFLDIRSPGLGDTAMYLCATSRDVAGPQSYEQYFGPGTRLTVT.

V gene TRBV7-2 combines with J gene TRBJ2-3; 11 bases are a match to TRBD2. The V gene end was trimmed by 3 bases and the J gene end by 0 bases; junction bases not matched to a gene: 8. This CDR3 is built from 18 residues. CDR1 SGHTA and CDR2 FQGNSA come from the germline V gene. The CDR3 loop is CASSLVAGGPPSTDTQYF. The CDR3 DNA reads as TGTGCCAGCAGCTTGGTAGCGGGGGGGCCTCCCAGCACAGATACGCAGTATTTT.

This clone was observed once. V usage is TRBV14 and J usage is TRBJ1-6; tentative D call: TRBD1 (5 bases). The CDR3 is 16 residues long. Trimming cost V 3 bases and J 3 bases, with 12 bases left between them. Germline V lookup: CDR1 SGHDN, CDR2 FVKESK. DNA of the CDR3: TGTGCCAGCAGCCAGGGAGACAGCCTCTATAATTCACCCCTCCACTTT. Its translation is CASSQGDSLYNSPLHF.

The rearrangement joins TRBV4-1 to TRBJ2-7; D might be TRBD1 (7 bases). Trimming stripped 3 bases from V and 3 bases from J, with 15 bases between. The CDR3 sequence is 15 residues long. The germline CDR1 and CDR2 sequences are MGHRA and YSYEKL. The CDR3 DNA reads as TGCGCCAGCAGCCACCGGACAGGAGGGGGCTACGAGCAGTACTTC. Its protein product is CASSHRTGGGYEQYF.

The J gene is TRBJ2-5, the V gene TRBV5-1, with 10 bases that match TRBD2. V shed 1 base, J shed 5 bases, and the junction held 17 bases outside the gene matches. CDR1 is SGHRS, CDR2 YFSETQ, per germline. The CDR3 is made up of 19 amino acids. This CDR3 reads CASSLMSSGSIVRFETQYF. DNA for the CDR3: TGCGCCAGCAGCTTGATGTCTAGCGGGAGTATCGTAAGGTTTGAGACCCAGTACTTC.

The chain has TRBV7-9 and TRBJ2-2, with TRBD2 matching 9 bases. V trimming: 1 base; J trimming: 5 bases; junction bases outside the gene matches: 5. This CDR3 is 16 amino acids long. Per the germline V gene, CDR1 is SEHNR and CDR2 is FQNEAQ (reference sequence). This chain's CDR3 is CASSLGSGGSTGELFF. The CDR3 nucleotides are TGTGCCAGCAGCTTAGGCAGCGGGGGGTCGACCGGGGAGCTGTTTTTT.

V usage is TRBV19 and J usage is TRBJ1-1, with 7 bases identical to TRBD1. Germline V CDR1 and CDR2: LNHDA, SQIVND (reference sequence). The V gene end was trimmed by 9 bases and the J gene end by 1 base; junction bases not matched to a gene: 2. CDR3 length: 12 amino acids. The DNA of the CDR3 is TGTGCCAGCCGGACAGGGAACACTGAAGCTTTCTTT. It yields the protein CASRTGNTEAFF.

The chain uses TRBV7-2 and TRBJ2-7; 9 bases align to TRBD2. CDR3 length equals 14 residues. V shed 5 bases and J 0 bases; nucleotides not matched to a gene: 2. Germline-derived CDR1 and CDR2 are SGHTA and FQGNSA. CDR3 DNA sequence: TGTGCCAGCAGCAGTAGCGGGAGCTCCTACGAGCAGTACTTC. This gives the protein CASSSSGSSYEQYF.

This chain connects TRBV6-5 to TRBJ1-1; D not certain. Germline CDR1 is MNHEY and CDR2 is SVGAGI. There are 14 residues in the CDR3. Trimming removed 0 bases from V and 1 base from J, with 6 bases in between. The CDR3 DNA is TGTGCCAGCAGTTACTCGAGGCAGAACACTGAAGCTTTCTTT. Translating it yields CASSYSRQNTEAFF.

The chain combines TRBV4-2 with TRBJ2-7; D may correspond to TRBD1 or TRBD2 (5 bases each). Germline loops: CDR1 LGHNA, CDR2 YNFKEQ. The CDR3 is made up of 15 amino acids. With 1 base removed from V and 6 bases from J, the gap between germline ends came to 16 bases. The CDR3 sequence is CASSQGVGVYGEQYF. CDR3 DNA: TGTGCCAGCAGCCAAGGAGTGGGGGTTTACGGCGAGCAGTACTTC.

The chain employs TRBV20-1 and TRBJ2-1; D unclear. The CDR3 totals 11 residues. With 0 bases removed from V and 11 bases from J, the gap between germline ends came to 8 bases. Germline V gene data show CDR1 as DFQATT and CDR2 as SNEGSKA (reference sequence). The CDR3 sequence is CSAREDPQQFF. The CDR3 nucleotides read TGCAGTGCTAGAGAGGACCCGCAGCAGTTCTTC.

The chain combines TRBV7-9 with TRBJ2-1; TRBD2 is a possible D gene (6 bases). V lost 1 base and J lost 6, with 7 bases in between. The CDR3 contains 13 residues. CDR1 and CDR2 (germline): SEHNR, FQNEAQ (reference sequence). This CDR3 reads CASSLGGGNEQFF. CDR3 nucleotides: TGTGCCAGCAGCTTAGGGGGAGGCAATGAGCAGTTCTTC.

The chain is built from TRBV7-2 and TRBJ1-1, with D perhaps TRBD1 (6 bases). Germline lookup yields CDR1 SGHTA and CDR2 FQGNSA. This CDR3 contains 15 residues. Deletions cut 5 bases from V and 7 bases from J, with 20 bases between. The CDR3 DNA follows: TGTGCCAGCAGCCCAGAGGGGGGCGGACCTCGTGAAGCTTTCTTT. Its translation is CASSPEGGGPREAFF.